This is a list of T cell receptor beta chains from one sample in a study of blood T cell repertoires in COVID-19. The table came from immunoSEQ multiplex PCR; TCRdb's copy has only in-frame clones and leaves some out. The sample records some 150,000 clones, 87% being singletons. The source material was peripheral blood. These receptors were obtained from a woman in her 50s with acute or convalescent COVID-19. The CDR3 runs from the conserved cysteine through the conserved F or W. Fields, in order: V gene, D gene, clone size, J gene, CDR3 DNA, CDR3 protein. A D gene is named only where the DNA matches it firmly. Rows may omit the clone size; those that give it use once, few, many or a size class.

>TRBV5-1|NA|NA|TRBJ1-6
TGCGCCAGCAGCTTACAGGAACACTCCTATAATTCACCCCTCCACTTT
CASSLQEHSYNSPLHF
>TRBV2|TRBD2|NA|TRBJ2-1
TGTGCCAGCAGCCGACTAGCGGGGGGGCAGAATGAGCAGTTCTTC
CASSRLAGGQNEQFF
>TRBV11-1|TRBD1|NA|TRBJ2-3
TGTGCCAGCAGCTTAGGGACAGGGGACACAGATACGCAGTATTTT
CASSLGTGDTDTQYF
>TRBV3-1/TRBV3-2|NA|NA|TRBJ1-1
TGTGCCAGCAGCCAAACGGGGAACACTGAAGCTTTCTTT
CASSQTGNTEAFF
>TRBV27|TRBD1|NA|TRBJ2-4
TGTGCCAGCAGTCCGCGACAGGGGGCGGCCAAAAACATTCAGTACTTC
CASSPRQGAAKNIQYF
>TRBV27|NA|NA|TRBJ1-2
TGTGCCAGCAGGGACACGGCGGACTATGGCTACACCTTC
CASRDTADYGYTF
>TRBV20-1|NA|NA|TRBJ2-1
TGCAGTGCCTGGACTGGGGATGAGCAGTTCTTC
CSAWTGDEQFF
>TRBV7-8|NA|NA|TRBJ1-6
TGTGCCAGCAGCTTAGCGCGGACTTATAGAAATTCACCCCTCCACTTT
CASSLARTYRNSPLHF
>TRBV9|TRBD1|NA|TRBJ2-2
TGTGCCAGCAGCCCTCAGACAGGGACGAACACCGGGGAGCTGTTTTTT
CASSPQTGTNTGELFF
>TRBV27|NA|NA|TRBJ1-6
TGTGCCAGCAGTCTCGTATTCCCGTCACCCCTCCACTTT
CASSLVFPSPLHF
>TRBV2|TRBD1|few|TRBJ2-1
TGTGCCAGCAGGCCAGCAGGGGGCTACAATGAGCAGTTCTTC
CASRPAGGYNEQFF
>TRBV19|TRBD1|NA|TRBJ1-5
TGTGCCAGTAGTGCCGGACAGGGGTATAGCAATCAGCCCCAGCATTTT
CASSAGQGYSNQPQHF
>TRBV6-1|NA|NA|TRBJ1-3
TGTGCCAGCAGTGAAAGAGGGAGGGAGTTGTCTGGAAACACCATATATTTT
CASSERGRELSGNTIYF
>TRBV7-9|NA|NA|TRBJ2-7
TGTGCCAGCAGCTGGGACAGCGGGAGTGCCAACGAGCAGTACTTC
CASSWDSGSANEQYF
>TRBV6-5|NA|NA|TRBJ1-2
TGTGCCAGCAGTCCCCAGGAGGGAACCTCCTATGGCTACACCTTC
CASSPQEGTSYGYTF
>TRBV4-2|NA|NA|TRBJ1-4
TGTGCCAGCAGCGTTGGCCCCCCCGAAAAACTGTTTTTT
CASSVGPPEKLFF
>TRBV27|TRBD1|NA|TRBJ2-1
TGTGCCAGCAGTTGGTACCGGGACAGAAACAATGAGCAGTTCTTC
CASSWYRDRNNEQFF
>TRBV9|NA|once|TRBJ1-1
TGTGCCAGCACAGGACTTTCGAACACTGAAGCTTTCTTT
CASTGLSNTEAFF
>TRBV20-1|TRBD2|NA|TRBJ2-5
TGCAGTGCTAGTGGGGGGAGGGCCCGGAAAGAGACCCAGTACTTC
CSASGGRARKETQYF
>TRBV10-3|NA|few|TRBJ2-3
TGTGCCATCAGTGGTTATAGCGGCCTCACAGATACGCAGTATTTT
CAISGYSGLTDTQYF